The source of this T cell receptor beta chain is a study of T cells after posttransplantation cyclophosphamide. The CDR3 runs to 16 residues. From germline, CDR1 is SGHDT and CDR2 YYEEEE. V lost 2 bases, J lost 0 bases, and 14 bases lay in between. Turning to this clone: Its matching antigen is unknown.

The method was immunoSEQ multiplex PCR; TCRdb's version includes in-frame clones alone and lacks a portion of them. The profile covers about 1,000 clones, with over 65% appearing a single time and around 27% taken by the ten largest. Study observations and caveats: Recipient CMV seropositivity and CMV reactivation strongly tracked TRB clonality. Blood and skin or GI T cell repertoires showed limited TRB overlap. Donor CD8+ memory clones often dominated recipient blood repertoires at later times.

Sequencing input: memory CD8+ T cells sorted from blood. The sequence was collected from a woman in her forties or fifties in good health and a related stem cell transplant donor. The rearrangement uses TRBV5-6 and TRBJ1-2, with D perhaps TRBD1 (5 bases). Here the CDR3 DNA reads TGTGCCAGCAGCTTTATTTCAGGGTTGCCTAACTATGGCTACACCTTC. This codes for CASSFISGLPNYGYTF.